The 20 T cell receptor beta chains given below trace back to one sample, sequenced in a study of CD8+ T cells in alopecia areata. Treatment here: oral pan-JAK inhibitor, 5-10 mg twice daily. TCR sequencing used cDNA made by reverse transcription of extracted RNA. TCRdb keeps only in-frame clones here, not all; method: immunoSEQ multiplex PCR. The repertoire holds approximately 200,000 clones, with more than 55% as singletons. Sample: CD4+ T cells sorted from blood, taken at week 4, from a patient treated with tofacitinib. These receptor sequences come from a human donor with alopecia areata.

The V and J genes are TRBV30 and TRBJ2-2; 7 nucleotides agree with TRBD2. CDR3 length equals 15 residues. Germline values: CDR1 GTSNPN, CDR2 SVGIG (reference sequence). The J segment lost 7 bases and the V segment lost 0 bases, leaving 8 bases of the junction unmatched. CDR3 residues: CAWSVLASGFGELFF. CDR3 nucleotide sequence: TGTGCCTGGAGTGTACTGGCTAGCGGTTTCGGGGAGCTGTTTTTT.

CDR3 coding DNA: TGTGCCTGGAGTGCCCGGATGGGACGGAATCAGCCCCAGCATTTT. Protein sequence: CAWSARMGRNQPQHF. The V call is TRBV30, the J call TRBJ1-5; a possible D gene is TRBD1 (5 bases). Germline V gives CDR1 GTSNPN, CDR2 SVGIG (reference sequence). Trimming took off 1 base at V and 4 bases at J, with 14 bases between the two ends. CDR3 length: 15 amino acids.

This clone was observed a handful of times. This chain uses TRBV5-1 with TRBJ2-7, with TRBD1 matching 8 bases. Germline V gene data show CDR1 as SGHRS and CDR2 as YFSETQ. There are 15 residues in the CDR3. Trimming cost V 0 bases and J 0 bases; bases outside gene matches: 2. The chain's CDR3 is CASSLGTGSSYEQYF. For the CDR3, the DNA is TGCGCCAGCAGCTTGGGGACAGGGAGCTCCTACGAGCAGTACTTC.

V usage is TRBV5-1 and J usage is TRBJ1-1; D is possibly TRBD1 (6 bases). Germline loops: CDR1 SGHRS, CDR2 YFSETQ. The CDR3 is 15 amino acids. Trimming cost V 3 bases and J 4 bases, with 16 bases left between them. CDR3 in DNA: TGCGCCAGCAGCTCCCTGGGGGCAGCGGGCACTGAAGCTTTCTTT. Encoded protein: CASSSLGAAGTEAFF.

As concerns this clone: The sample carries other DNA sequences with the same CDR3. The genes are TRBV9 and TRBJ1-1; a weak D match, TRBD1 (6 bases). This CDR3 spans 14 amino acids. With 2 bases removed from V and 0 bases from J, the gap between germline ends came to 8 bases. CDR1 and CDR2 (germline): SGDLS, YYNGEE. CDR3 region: CASSVGQMNTEAFF. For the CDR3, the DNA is TGTGCCAGCAGCGTGGGACAAATGAACACTGAAGCTTTCTTT.

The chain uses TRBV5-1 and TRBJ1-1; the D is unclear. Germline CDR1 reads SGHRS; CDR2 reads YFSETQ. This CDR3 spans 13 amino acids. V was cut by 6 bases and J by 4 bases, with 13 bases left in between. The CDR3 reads CASKQRGVTEAFF. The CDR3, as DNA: TGCGCCAGCAAGCAGCGCGGGGTCACTGAAGCTTTCTTT.

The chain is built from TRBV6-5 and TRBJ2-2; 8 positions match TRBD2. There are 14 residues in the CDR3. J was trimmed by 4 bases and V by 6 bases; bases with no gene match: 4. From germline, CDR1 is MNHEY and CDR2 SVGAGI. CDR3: CASSSGLVTGELFF. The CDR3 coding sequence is TGTGCCAGCAGCTCGGGACTAGTCACCGGGGAGCTGTTTTTT.

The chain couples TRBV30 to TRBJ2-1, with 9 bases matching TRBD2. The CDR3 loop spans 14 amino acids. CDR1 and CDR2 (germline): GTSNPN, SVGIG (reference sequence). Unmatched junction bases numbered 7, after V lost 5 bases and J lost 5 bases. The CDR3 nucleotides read TGTGCCTGGGGGGTCCTAGCGGGGAACAATGAGCAGTTCTTC. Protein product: CAWGVLAGNNEQFF.

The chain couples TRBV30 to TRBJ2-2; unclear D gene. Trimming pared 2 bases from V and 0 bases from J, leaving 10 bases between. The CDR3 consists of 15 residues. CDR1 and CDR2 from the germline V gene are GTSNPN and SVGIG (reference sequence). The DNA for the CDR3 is TGTGCCTGGAGTTTAACTGGGGCGAACACCGGGGAGCTGTTTTTT. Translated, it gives CAWSLTGANTGELFF.

The CDR3 DNA is TGCAGCGTTGGCCTTTCGGGTTATGGCTACACCTTC. Translation: CSVGLSGYGYTF. The chain is built from TRBV29-1 and TRBJ1-2; D is undetermined. The CDR3 is 12 amino acids. Germline lookup yields CDR1 SQVTM and CDR2 ANQGSEA. Trimming took 4 bases from V and 5 from J, leaving 11 bases between them.

The CDR3 loop is CAWSVQGSGYTF. CDR3 in DNA: TGTGCCTGGAGTGTTCAGGGCTCTGGCTACACCTTC. V is TRBV30 and J is TRBJ1-2; D may be TRBD1 (5 bases). The CDR3 is made up of 12 amino acids. CDR1 GTSNPN and CDR2 SVGIG come from the germline V gene (reference sequence). Deletions cut 0 bases from V and 7 bases from J, with 9 bases between.

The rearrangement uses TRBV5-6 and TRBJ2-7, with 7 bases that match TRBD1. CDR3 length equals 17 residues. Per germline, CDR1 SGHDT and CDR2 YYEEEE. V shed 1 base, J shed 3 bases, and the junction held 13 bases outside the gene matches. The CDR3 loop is CASSLKWGTERSYEQYF. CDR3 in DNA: TGTGCCAGCAGCTTGAAATGGGGGACAGAACGGAGCTACGAGCAGTACTTC.

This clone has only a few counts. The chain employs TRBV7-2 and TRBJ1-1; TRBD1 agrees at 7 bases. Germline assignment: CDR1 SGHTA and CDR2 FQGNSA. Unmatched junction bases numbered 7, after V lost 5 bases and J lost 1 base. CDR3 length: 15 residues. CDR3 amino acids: CASSLQGVPNTEAFF. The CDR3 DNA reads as TGTGCCAGCAGCCTTCAGGGGGTTCCGAACACTGAAGCTTTCTTT.

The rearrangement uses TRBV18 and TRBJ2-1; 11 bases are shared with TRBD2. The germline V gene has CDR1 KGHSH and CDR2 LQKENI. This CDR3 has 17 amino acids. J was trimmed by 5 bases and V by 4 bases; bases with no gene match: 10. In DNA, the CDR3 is TGTGCCAGCTCACTCAGACTAGCGGGGTGGGTCCACAATGAGCAGTTCTTC. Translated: CASSLRLAGWVHNEQFF.

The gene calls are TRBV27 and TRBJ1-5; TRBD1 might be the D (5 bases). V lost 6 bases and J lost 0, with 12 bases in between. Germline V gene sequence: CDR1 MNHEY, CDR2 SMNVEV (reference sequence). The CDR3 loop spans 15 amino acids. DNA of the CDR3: TGTGCCAGCAGCCAATGGGGGGATAGCAATCAGCCCCAGCATTTT. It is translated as CASSQWGDSNQPQHF.

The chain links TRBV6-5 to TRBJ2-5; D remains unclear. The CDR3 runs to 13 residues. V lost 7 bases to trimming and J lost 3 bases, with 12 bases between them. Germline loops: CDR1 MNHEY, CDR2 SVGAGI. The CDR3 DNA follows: TGTGCCAGCATGGCTAGTTATGAAGAGACCCAGTACTTC. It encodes CASMASYEETQYF.

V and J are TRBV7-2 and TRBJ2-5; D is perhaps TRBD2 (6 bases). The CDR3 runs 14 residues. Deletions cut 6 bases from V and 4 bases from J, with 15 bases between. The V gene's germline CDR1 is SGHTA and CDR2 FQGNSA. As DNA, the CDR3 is TGTGCCAGCAGGGCGGGACTCCGCCCAGAGACCCAGTACTTC. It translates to CASRAGLRPETQYF.

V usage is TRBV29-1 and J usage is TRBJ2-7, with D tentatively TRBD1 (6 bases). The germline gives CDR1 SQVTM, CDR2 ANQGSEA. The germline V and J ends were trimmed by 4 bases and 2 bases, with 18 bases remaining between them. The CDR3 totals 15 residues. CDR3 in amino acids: CSVGGRVKGAYEQYF. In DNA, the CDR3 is TGCAGCGTTGGCGGACGGGTGAAGGGGGCCTACGAGCAGTACTTC.

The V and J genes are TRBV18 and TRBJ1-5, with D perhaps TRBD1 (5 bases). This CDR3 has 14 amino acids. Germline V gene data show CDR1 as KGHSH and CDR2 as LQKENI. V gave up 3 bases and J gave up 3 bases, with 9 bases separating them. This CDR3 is CASSPQGINQPQHF. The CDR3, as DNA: TGTGCCAGCTCACCTCAGGGAATCAATCAGCCCCAGCATTTT.

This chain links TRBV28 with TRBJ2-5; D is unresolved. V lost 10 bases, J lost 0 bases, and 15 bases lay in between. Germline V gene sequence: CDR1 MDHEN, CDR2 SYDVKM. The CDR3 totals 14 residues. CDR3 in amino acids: CATYPADNQETQYF. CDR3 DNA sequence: TGTGCCACCTATCCCGCAGATAACCAAGAGACCCAGTACTTC.